This note documents a single TCR beta chain sequence. The sample originates from a study of beta chain features in type 1 diabetes. Overall study context: The examined sorted cells totaled around 100,000,000 across samples.

Every donor had blood drawn once into heparin, roughly 0.11 L on average. Sequenced material consisted of expressed TCRB transcripts (all of the isolated RNA was reverse transcribed). Sequenced by immunoSEQ multiplex PCR; TCRdb stores in-frame clones only, minus some. The sample lists about 260,000 clones, more than 65% occurring once. Per the germline V gene, CDR1 is ENHRY and CDR2 is SYGVKD. This CDR3 region has 13 residues. V was clipped by 7 bases and J by 8 bases; unmatched bases: 2. The chain carries TRBV10-3 and TRBJ1-6; TRBD1 aligns across 10 bases. The clonotype was recovered from a man aged 30 to 39 in good health. The sample comprised naive CD4+ T cells from blood. The CDR3 nucleotides are TGTGCCATCAAAGGGACAGGGGATTCACCCCTCCACTTT. It yields the protein CAIKGTGDSPLHF.